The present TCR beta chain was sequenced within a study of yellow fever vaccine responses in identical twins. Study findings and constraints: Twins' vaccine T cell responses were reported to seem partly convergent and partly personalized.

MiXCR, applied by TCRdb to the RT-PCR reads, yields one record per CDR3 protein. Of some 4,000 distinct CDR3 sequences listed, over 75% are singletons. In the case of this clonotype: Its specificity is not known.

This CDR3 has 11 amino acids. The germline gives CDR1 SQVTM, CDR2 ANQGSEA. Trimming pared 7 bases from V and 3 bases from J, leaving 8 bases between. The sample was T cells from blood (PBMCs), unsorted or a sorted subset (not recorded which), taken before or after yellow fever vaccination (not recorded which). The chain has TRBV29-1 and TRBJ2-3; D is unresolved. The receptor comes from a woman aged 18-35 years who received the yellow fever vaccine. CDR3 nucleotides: TGCAGCGGCAAGGATACAGATACGCAGTATTTT. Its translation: CSGKDTDTQYF.